This passage covers 28 T cell receptor beta chains from one sample sequenced in a study of CD8 T cells in Susac syndrome. The RNA input was roughly 0.45 to 1 ug, and it was reverse transcribed with random hexamers. TCRdb itself ran the immunoSEQ multiplex PCR reads through MiXCR, one entry per CDR3 protein. The table shows about 71,000 distinct CDR3 sequences, with nearly 96% occurring only once. Specimen: CD4+ T cells from PBMCs. The receptor set was obtained from a human donor with multiple sclerosis.

The CDR3 bases are TGCAGCGTTACCACGACAGGGGAAGAGACCCAGTACTTC. Amino acid sequence: CSVTTTGEETQYF. The chain employs TRBV29-1 and TRBJ2-5; 8 bases map to TRBD1. Germline CDR1 and CDR2: SQVTM and ANQGSEA. Trimming took 5 bases from V and 3 from J; bases not matched to a gene: 5. This CDR3 has 13 residues. Complete variable domain (other parts from reference TRBV29-1 and TRBJ2-5): SAVISQKPSRDICQRGTSLTIQCQVDSQVTMMFWYRQQPGQSLTLIATANQGSEATYESGFVIDKFPISRPNLTFSTLTVSNMSPEDSSIYLCSVTTTGEETQYFGPGTRLLVL.

This chain connects TRBV6-2 or TRBV6-3 to TRBJ1-6; D ambiguous. Trimming removed 7 bases from V and 9 bases from J, with 10 bases in between. Germline CDR1 and CDR2: MNHEY and SVGEGT. This CDR3 comprises 12 residues. The CDR3 coding sequence is TGTGCCAGCACCACCGCTAGTTCACCCCTCCACTTT. It codes for CASTTASSPLHF.

J is TRBJ1-1 and V is TRBV12-3 or TRBV12-4; 7 nucleotides match TRBD1. The junction had 4 bases not matched to a gene; V was cut back by 5 bases and J by 4 bases. The length of the CDR3 is 13 residues. DNA for the CDR3: TGTGCCAGCAGTCCCTGGGACAGCACTGAAGCTTTCTTT. Its translation: CASSPWDSTEAFF.

The J gene is TRBJ2-4, the V gene TRBV5-1, with D possibly TRBD1 on 6 matching bases. Between the trimmed V and J ends, which lost 4 bases and 1 base, there was a span of 12 bases. In germline, CDR1 is SGHRS, CDR2 YFSETQ. The CDR3 spans 15 residues. The CDR3 is CASSPIQGAKNIQYF. CDR3 bases: TGCGCCAGCAGCCCGATTCAGGGGGCCAAAAACATTCAGTACTTC.

This sequence joins TRBV3-1 and TRBJ1-1; unclear D gene. V shed 3 bases and J shed 8 bases, with 10 bases lying between them. The CDR3 runs 12 residues. Per the germline V gene, CDR1 is LGHDT and CDR2 is YNNKEL (reference sequence). The CDR3: CASSQRSAEAFF. The DNA for the CDR3 is TGTGCCAGCAGCCAGAGGTCCGCAGAAGCTTTCTTT.

The rearrangement links TRBV4-1 to TRBJ1-2; D call uncertain. V was pared by 0 bases and J by 4 bases, with 15 bases between. The CDR3 is 16 amino acids. CDR1 and CDR2 from the germline V gene are MGHRA and YSYEKL. The DNA for the CDR3 is TGCGCCAGCAGCCAAGAGCGACGTCCCAGCGGCTATGGCTACACCTTC. Its translation: CASSQERRPSGYGYTF.

The chain carries TRBV7-9 and TRBJ1-4; possibly TRBD1 for D (6 bases). Per germline, CDR1 SEHNR and CDR2 FQNEAQ (reference sequence). V lost 3 bases, J lost 6 bases, and 11 bases lay in between. This CDR3 comprises 14 residues. The CDR3 sequence: CASSFQGSYEKLFF. Here the CDR3 DNA reads TGTGCCAGCAGCTTCCAGGGGTCGTATGAAAAACTGTTTTTT.

This chain links TRBV24-1 with TRBJ2-5; D gene unclear. The CDR3 extends over 12 amino acids. Germline V gene sequence: CDR1 KGHDR, CDR2 SFDVKD. V dropped 6 bases and J dropped 7 bases, with 11 bases sitting between them. The CDR3 bases are TGTGCCACCAGTCCCCCAGGTGGGACCCAGTACTTC. It codes for CATSPPGGTQYF.

The genes are TRBV12-3 or TRBV12-4 and TRBJ2-1; 9 bases are a match to TRBD2. Losses at the gene ends were 6 bases for V and 0 bases for J; bases not matched to a gene: 0. This CDR3 spans 14 amino acids. CDR3 residues: CASRGLASYNEQFF. The CDR3 DNA reads TGTGCCAGCAGGGGACTAGCCTCCTACAATGAGCAGTTCTTC.

The chain employs TRBV7-9 and TRBJ1-4; the match to TRBD1 covers 7 bases. CDR1 and CDR2 (germline): SEHNR, FQNEAQ (reference sequence). Trimming at V came to 4 bases and at J to 6 bases, leaving 5 bases not matched to a gene. The CDR3 contains 14 residues. The CDR3 loop reads CASSSTGIDEKLFF. Here the CDR3 DNA reads TGTGCCAGCAGCTCGACAGGGATTGATGAAAAACTGTTTTTT.

This chain links TRBV10-3 with TRBJ1-1; D unclear. CDR1 is ENHRY and CDR2 is SYGVKD in the germline V gene. V was pared by 0 bases and J by 1 base, with 9 bases between. The CDR3 spans 15 residues. The chain's CDR3 is CAISESTHPNTEAFF. The CDR3 nucleotides are TGTGCCATCAGTGAGTCGACACATCCGAACACTGAAGCTTTCTTT.

This chain joins TRBV7-6 and TRBJ2-3; 12 bases line up with TRBD2. Trimming took 1 base from V and 0 from J; bases not matched to a gene: 11. CDR1 is SGHVS and CDR2 is FNYEAQ in the germline V gene. This CDR3 region has 20 residues. Written as DNA, the CDR3 is TGTGCCAGCAGCTTAGTTCCACTAGCGGGGGGCGGTACTAGCACAGATACGCAGTATTTT. This translates into CASSLVPLAGGGTSTDTQYF.

The chain employs TRBV11-3 and TRBJ1-4, with TRBD1 as a possible D gene (5 bases). V was clipped by 5 bases and J by 10 bases, with 17 bases between them. Germline V CDR1 and CDR2: SGHNT, YENEEA. The CDR3 consists of 14 residues. CDR3 DNA: TGTGCCAGCAGCGCCTCAGGGAGTGCTGGAAAACTGTTTTTT. It yields the protein CASSASGSAGKLFF.

This clonotype was counted a few times. This rearrangement joins TRBV11-2 to TRBJ1-1; a possible D gene is TRBD1 (5 bases). Trimming took off 3 bases at V and 4 bases at J, with 9 bases between the two ends. Per the germline V gene, CDR1 is SGHAT and CDR2 is FQNNGV. CDR3 size: 13 residues. CDR3 residues: CASSLVGGTEAFF. The CDR3 region has the DNA TGTGCCAGCAGCTTGGTCGGGGGCACTGAAGCTTTCTTT.

The chain recombines TRBV5-1 with TRBJ2-3, with D possibly TRBD1 on 5 matching bases. Germline CDR1 reads SGHRS; CDR2 reads YFSETQ. V lost 0 bases to trimming and J lost 0 bases, with 17 bases between them. The CDR3 loop spans 18 amino acids. CDR3 residues: CASSLANRWPGSTDTQYF. CDR3 sequence (DNA): TGCGCCAGCAGCTTGGCCAATCGTTGGCCAGGGAGCACAGATACGCAGTATTTT.

The rearrangement links TRBV2 to TRBJ2-2; TRBD1 aligns across 7 bases. This CDR3 has 15 amino acids. CDR1 and CDR2 (germline): SNHLY, FYNNEI. With V trimmed by 6 bases and J by 0 bases, 4 bases remained unmatched. The CDR3 is CASSLDRANTGELFF. DNA of the CDR3: TGTGCCAGCAGCCTAGACAGGGCGAACACCGGGGAGCTGTTTTTT.

This rearrangement joins TRBV3-1 to TRBJ2-5; D is ambiguous. Between the trimmed V and J ends, which lost 5 bases and 5 bases, there was a span of 6 bases. Germline V gives CDR1 LGHDT, CDR2 YNNKEL (reference sequence). The CDR3 length is 11 residues. DNA of the CDR3: TGTGCCAGCAGCACTGTGGAGACCCAGTACTTC. Its translation: CASSTVETQYF.

The rearrangement joins TRBV7-8 to TRBJ2-2; unclear D gene. The CDR3 runs 13 residues. Between the trimmed V and J ends, which lost 8 bases and 5 bases, there was a span of 12 bases. Germline values: CDR1 SGHVS, CDR2 FQNEAQ. The CDR3 protein is CASSHLVTGELFF. DNA for the CDR3: TGTGCCAGCTCCCATCTTGTTACCGGGGAGCTGTTTTTT.

V and J are TRBV29-1 and TRBJ2-2; no reliable D call. The CDR3 loop spans 12 amino acids. V was shortened by 1 base and J by 7 bases, with 7 bases between the two germline ends. Germline assignment: CDR1 SQVTM and CDR2 ANQGSEA. This CDR3 reads CSVEATNGELFF. The CDR3 bases are TGCAGCGTTGAAGCAACCAACGGGGAGCTGTTTTTT.

This clonotype has just one count. The V gene is TRBV11-1, the J gene TRBJ2-7; weak D call: TRBD1 (5 bases). Germline loops: CDR1 SGHAT, CDR2 FQDESV (reference sequence). V was trimmed by 2 bases and J by 2 bases, leaving 16 bases between them. This CDR3 comprises 16 residues. CDR3 sequence (DNA): TGTGCCAGCAGCTTACGGCAGGGAAGACATGCCTACGAGCAGTACTTC. Residues: CASSLRQGRHAYEQYF. Using reference TRBV11-1 and TRBJ2-7 for the parts outside the CDR3, the full variable domain is EAEVAQSPRYKITEKSQAVAFWCDPISGHATLYWYRQILGQGPELLVQFQDESVVDDSQLPKDRFSAERLKGVDSTLKIQPAELGDSAMYLCASSLRQGRHAYEQYFGPGTRLTVT.

This sequence joins TRBV5-4 and TRBJ2-3, with 9 bases lining up with TRBD2. The CDR3 is 16 residues long. V trimming: 0 bases; J trimming: 1 base; junction bases outside the gene matches: 3. The germline gives CDR1 SGHNT, CDR2 YYREEE (reference sequence). The DNA for the CDR3 is TGTGCCAGCAGCTTGGCCGCTAGCGGGGGCACAGATACGCAGTATTTT. Translating it yields CASSLAASGGTDTQYF.

The V call is TRBV20-1, the J call TRBJ2-3, with D perhaps matching TRBD2 (8 bases). This CDR3 region has 15 residues. In germline, CDR1 is DFQATT, CDR2 SNEGSKA (reference sequence). V lost 5 bases, J lost 0 bases, and 15 bases lay in between. The CDR3 sequence is CSAPREGASTDTQYF. DNA of the CDR3: TGCAGTGCTCCCCGGGAGGGGGCTAGCACAGATACGCAGTATTTT.

The chain couples TRBV19 to TRBJ2-1, with D hard to call. In germline, CDR1 is LNHDA, CDR2 SQIVND (reference sequence). The germline V and J ends were trimmed by 3 bases and 13 bases, with 16 bases remaining between them. This CDR3 has 13 residues. CDR3 nucleotides: TGTGCCAGTAGTATTTCCGGTAGTACATCCCAGTTCTTC. Amino acids: CASSISGSTSQFF. Using reference TRBV19 and TRBJ2-1 for the parts outside the CDR3, the full variable domain is DGGITQSPKYLFRKEGQNVTLSCEQNLNHDAMYWYRQDPGQGLRLIYYSQIVNDFQKGDIAEGYSVSREKKESFPLTVTSAQKNPTAFYLCASSISGSTSQFFGPGTRLTVL.

J is TRBJ2-7 and V is TRBV5-1, with D possibly called TRBD1 or TRBD2 (5 bases each). The germline V and J ends were trimmed by 4 bases and 3 bases, with 14 bases remaining between them. The germline CDR1 and CDR2 sequences are SGHRS and YFSETQ. The CDR3 loop spans 14 amino acids. This chain's CDR3 is CASSAENGGYEQYF. The CDR3 DNA reads as TGCGCCAGCAGCGCGGAGAATGGGGGCTACGAGCAGTACTTC.

CDR3 sequence: CASRRLQVVEAFF. The CDR3 nucleotides read TGTGCCAGCAGGAGGCTCCAGGTAGTTGAAGCTTTCTTT. The chain combines TRBV2 with TRBJ1-1, with D hard to call. In germline, CDR1 is SNHLY, CDR2 FYNNEI. Trimming shortened V by 6 bases and J by 7 bases, and 15 bases separated the two germline ends. The CDR3 has 13 amino acids. Full variable domain (remainder filled in from reference TRBV2 and TRBJ1-1): EPEVTQTPSHQVTQMGQEVILRCVPISNHLYFYWYRQILGQKVEFLVSFYNNEISEKSEIFDDQFSVERPDGSNFTLKIRSTKLEDSAMYFCASRRLQVVEAFFGQGTRLTVV.

The rearrangement uses TRBV3-1 and TRBJ1-6, with D possibly being TRBD1 (6 bases). The CDR3 totals 16 residues. V was cut by 4 bases and J by 7 bases, with 17 bases left in between. Germline lookup yields CDR1 LGHDT and CDR2 YNNKEL (reference sequence). CDR3 region: CASSRRQAVENSPLHF. CDR3 in DNA: TGTGCCAGCAGCCGCCGACAGGCCGTAGAGAATTCACCCCTCCACTTT.

The CDR3 sequence is CASSQVDLVVYNEQFF. CDR3 in DNA: TGCGCCAGCAGCCAAGTGGACCTCGTCGTGTACAATGAGCAGTTCTTC. This chain links TRBV4-1 with TRBJ2-1, with D hard to call. Germline CDR1 MGHRA, CDR2 YSYEKL. This CDR3 region has 16 residues. Trimming stripped 1 base from V and 4 bases from J, with 14 bases between.

V and J are TRBV6-6 and TRBJ1-1, with TRBD1 as a possible D gene (5 bases). CDR3 length: 14 amino acids. Trimming stripped 7 bases from V and 6 bases from J, with 18 bases between. The germline V gene encodes CDR1 MNHNY and CDR2 SVGAGI (reference sequence). The CDR3 here is CASTWGRDLAEAFF. The CDR3 nucleotides are TGTGCCAGCACCTGGGGTCGGGACTTAGCTGAAGCTTTCTTT.